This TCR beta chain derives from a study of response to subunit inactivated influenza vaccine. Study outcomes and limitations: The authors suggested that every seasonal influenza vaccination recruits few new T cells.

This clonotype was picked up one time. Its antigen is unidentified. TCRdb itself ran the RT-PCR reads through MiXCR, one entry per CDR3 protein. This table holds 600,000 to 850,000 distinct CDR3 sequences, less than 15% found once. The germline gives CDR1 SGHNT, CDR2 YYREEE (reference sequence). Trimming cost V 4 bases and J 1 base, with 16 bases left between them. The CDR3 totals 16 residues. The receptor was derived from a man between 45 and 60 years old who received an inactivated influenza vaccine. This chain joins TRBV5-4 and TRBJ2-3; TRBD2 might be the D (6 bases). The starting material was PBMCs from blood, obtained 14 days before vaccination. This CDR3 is CASSPPSGAGTDTQYF. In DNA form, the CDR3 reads TGTGCCAGCAGCCCCCCCTCGGGAGCCGGCACAGATACGCAGTATTTT.